This T cell receptor (beta chain) was retrieved from a study of CD8 T cells in ankylosing spondylitis. Study results and caveats: Peripheral blood held disease-linked clones only at relatively low frequency, and these were CD8+. Among TCR beta sequences, a motif of several highly homologous variants appeared characteristic of ankylosing spondylitis blood. Reportedly, significant enrichment of disease-linked clones occurred in matched ankylosing spondylitis synovial fluid.

This clonotype was seen only a few times. What it binds is not known. Molecular-barcoded quantitative 5'-RACE produced these TCR beta libraries. TCRdb redid the calling of the 5' RACE reads with MiXCR, one entry per CDR3 protein. The data show 230,000 or so distinct CDR3 sequences, 15% to 20% seen once. The germline V gene has CDR1 LGHNT and CDR2 FRNRAP. This CDR3 has 13 residues. With 8 bases removed from V and 0 bases from J, the gap between germline ends came to 11 bases. This TCR was recovered from a male donor with ankylosing spondylitis or in good health (not recorded which). Sample: blood, either unsorted or a sorted T cell fraction (not recorded which). The gene calls are TRBV12-5 and TRBJ2-7; possibly TRBD1 for D (6 bases). As DNA, the CDR3 is TGTGCTAGTCACCGGGACAACTCCTACGAGCAGTACTTC. Protein: CASHRDNSYEQYF.